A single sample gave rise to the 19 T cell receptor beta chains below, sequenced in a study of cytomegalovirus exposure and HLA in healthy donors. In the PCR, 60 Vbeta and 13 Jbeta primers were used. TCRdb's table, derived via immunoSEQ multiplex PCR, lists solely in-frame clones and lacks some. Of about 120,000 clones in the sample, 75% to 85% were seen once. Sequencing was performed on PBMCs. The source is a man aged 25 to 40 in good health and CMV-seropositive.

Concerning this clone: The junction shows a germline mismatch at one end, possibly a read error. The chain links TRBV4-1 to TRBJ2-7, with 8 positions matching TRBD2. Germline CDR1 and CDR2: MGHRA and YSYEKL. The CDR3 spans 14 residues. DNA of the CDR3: TGCGCCAGCAGCCAAGTAGCGGGGTCCTACGAGCGGTACTTC. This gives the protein CASSQVAGSYERYF.

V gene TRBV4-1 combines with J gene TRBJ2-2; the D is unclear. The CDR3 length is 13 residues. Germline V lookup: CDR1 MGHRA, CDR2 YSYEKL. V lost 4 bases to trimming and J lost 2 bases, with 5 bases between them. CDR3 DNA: TGCGCCAGCAGCCGTCATAACACCGGGGAGCTGTTTTTT. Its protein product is CASSRHNTGELFF.

The CDR3 DNA reads as TGTGCCAGCAGCCGCACAGGGCCGGTTACCTTCTTT. Its translation is CASSRTGPVTFF. The V and J genes are TRBV27 and TRBJ1-1; D is perhaps TRBD1 (6 bases). Germline V gene sequence: CDR1 MNHEY, CDR2 SMNVEV (reference sequence). There are 12 residues in the CDR3. V was shortened by 6 bases and J by 14 bases, with 19 bases between the two germline ends.

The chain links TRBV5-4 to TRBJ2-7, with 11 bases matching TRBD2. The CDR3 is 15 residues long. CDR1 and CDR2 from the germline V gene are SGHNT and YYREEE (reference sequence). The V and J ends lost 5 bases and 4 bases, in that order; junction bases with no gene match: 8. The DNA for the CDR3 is TGTGCCAGCAGGGGGGGACTAGCGGAAATTTACGAGCAGTACTTC. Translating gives CASRGGLAEIYEQYF.

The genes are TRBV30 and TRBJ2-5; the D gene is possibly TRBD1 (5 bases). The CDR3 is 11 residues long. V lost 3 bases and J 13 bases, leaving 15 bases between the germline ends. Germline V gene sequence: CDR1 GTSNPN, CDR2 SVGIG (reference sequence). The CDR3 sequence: CAWRVGEKTYF. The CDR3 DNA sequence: TGTGCCTGGAGGGTAGGGGAAAAAACGTACTTC. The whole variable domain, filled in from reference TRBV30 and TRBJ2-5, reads SQTIHQWPATLVQPVGSPLSLECTVEGTSNPNLYWYRQAAGRGLQLLFYSVGIGQISSEVPQNLSASRPQDRQFILSSKKLLLSDSGFYLCAWRVGEKTYFGPGTRLLVL.

This chain's CDR3 is CASSQDGAGLARVGNEQFF. The CDR3 DNA follows: TGCGCCAGCAGCCAAGATGGGGCGGGACTAGCTAGAGTGGGCAATGAGCAGTTCTTC. The J gene is TRBJ2-1, the V gene TRBV4-3, with 9 bases matching TRBD2. After removal of 0 bases from V and 6 bases from J, the junction contained 15 bases not matched to a gene. The CDR3 runs 19 residues. Germline assignment: CDR1 LGHNA and CDR2 YSLEER.

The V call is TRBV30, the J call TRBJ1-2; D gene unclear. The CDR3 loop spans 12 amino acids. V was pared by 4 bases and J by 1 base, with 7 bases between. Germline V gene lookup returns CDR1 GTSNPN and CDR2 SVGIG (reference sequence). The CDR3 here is CAWTGLNYGYTF. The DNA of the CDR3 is TGTGCCTGGACAGGCCTTAACTATGGCTACACCTTC.

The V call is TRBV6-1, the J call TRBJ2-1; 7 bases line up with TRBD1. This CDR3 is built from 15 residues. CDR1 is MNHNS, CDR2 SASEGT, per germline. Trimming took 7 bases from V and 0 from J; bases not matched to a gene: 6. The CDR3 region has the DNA TGTGCCAGCATTTGGGACAGAAGCTCCTACAATGAGCAGTTCTTC. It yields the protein CASIWDRSSYNEQFF.

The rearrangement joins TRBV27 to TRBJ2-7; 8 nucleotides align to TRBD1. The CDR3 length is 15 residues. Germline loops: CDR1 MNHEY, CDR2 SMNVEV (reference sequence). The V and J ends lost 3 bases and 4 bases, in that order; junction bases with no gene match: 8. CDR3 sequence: CASSFGGTGGYEQYF. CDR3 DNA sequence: TGTGCCAGCAGTTTTGGTGGGACAGGTGGGTACGAGCAGTACTTC.

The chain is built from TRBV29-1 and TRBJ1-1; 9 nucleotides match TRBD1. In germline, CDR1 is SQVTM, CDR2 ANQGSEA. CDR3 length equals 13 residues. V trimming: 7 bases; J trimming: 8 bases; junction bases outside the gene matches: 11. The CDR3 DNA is TGCAGCGCCGAAAGGGGACAGGGAGAAGAAGCTTTCTTT. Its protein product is CSAERGQGEEAFF.

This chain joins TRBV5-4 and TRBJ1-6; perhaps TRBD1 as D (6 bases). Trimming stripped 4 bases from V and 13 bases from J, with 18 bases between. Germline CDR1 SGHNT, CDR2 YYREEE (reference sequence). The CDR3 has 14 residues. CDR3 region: CASSPGDIGAPLHF. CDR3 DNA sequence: TGTGCCAGCAGCCCCGGGGACATCGGGGCCCCCCTCCACTTT.

The CDR3: CASSIVPGTPGNQPQHF. The DNA of the CDR3 is TGTGCCAGCAGTATAGTTCCAGGGACACCCGGCAATCAGCCCCAGCATTTT. J is TRBJ1-5 and V is TRBV6-4; the D gene is possibly TRBD1 (6 bases). CDR1 and CDR2 from the germline V gene are MRHNA and SNTAGT. Trimming pared 5 bases from V and 2 bases from J, leaving 19 bases between. This CDR3 region has 17 residues.

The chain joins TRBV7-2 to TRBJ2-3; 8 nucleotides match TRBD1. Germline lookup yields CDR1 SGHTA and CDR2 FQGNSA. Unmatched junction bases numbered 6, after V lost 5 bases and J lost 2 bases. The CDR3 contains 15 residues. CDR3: CASSAWDRNTDTQYF. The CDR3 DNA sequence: TGTGCCAGCAGCGCATGGGACAGGAACACAGATACGCAGTATTTT. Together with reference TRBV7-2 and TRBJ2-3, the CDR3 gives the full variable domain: GAGVSQSPSNKVTEKGKDVELRCDPISGHTALYWYRQSLGQGLEFLIYFQGNSAPDKSGLPSDRFSAERTGGSVSTLTIQRTQQEDSAVYLCASSAWDRNTDTQYFGPGTRLTVL.

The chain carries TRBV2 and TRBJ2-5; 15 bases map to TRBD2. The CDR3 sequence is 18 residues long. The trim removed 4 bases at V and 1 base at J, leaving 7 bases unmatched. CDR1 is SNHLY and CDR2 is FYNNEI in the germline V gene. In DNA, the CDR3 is TGTGCCAGCAGTGGATGGGGACTAGCGGGGGGACCCCAAGAGACCCAGTACTTC. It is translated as CASSGWGLAGGPQETQYF. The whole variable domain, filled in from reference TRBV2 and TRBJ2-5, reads EPEVTQTPSHQVTQMGQEVILRCVPISNHLYFYWYRQILGQKVEFLVSFYNNEISEKSEIFDDQFSVERPDGSNFTLKIRSTKLEDSAMYFCASSGWGLAGGPQETQYFGPGTRLLVL.

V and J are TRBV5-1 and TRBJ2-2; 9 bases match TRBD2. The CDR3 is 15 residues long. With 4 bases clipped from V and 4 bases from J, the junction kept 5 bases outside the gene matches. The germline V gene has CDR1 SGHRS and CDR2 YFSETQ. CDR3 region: CASSVTSGVTGELFF. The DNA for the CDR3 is TGCGCCAGCAGCGTGACTAGCGGAGTCACCGGGGAGCTGTTTTTT. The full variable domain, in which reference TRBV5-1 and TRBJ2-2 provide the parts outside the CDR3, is KAGVTQTPRYLIKTRGQQVTLSCSPISGHRSVSWYQQTPGQGLQFLFEYFSETQRNKGNFPGRFSGRQFSNSRSEMNVSTLELGDSALYLCASSVTSGVTGELFFGEGSRLTVL.

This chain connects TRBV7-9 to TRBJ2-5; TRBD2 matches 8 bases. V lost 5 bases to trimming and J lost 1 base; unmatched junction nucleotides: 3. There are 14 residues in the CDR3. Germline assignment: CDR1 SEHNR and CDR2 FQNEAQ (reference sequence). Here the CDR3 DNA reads TGTGCCAGCAGCCGACTAGCGTCCCAAGAGACCCAGTACTTC. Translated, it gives CASSRLASQETQYF.

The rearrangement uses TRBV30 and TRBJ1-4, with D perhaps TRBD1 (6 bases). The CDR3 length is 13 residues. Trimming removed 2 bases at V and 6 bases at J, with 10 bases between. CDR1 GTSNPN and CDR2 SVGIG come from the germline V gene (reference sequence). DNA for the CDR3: TGTGCCTGGAGTAGGGGGAGTCATGAAAAACTGTTTTTT. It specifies CAWSRGSHEKLFF.

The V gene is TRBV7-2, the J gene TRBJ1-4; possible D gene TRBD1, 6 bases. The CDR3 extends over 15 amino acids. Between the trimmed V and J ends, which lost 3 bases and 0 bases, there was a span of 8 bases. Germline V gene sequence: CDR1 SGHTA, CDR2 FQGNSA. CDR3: CASSLDRATNEKLFF. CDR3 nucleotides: TGTGCCAGCAGCTTGGACAGAGCAACTAATGAAAAACTGTTTTTT.

DNA of the CDR3: TGTGCCAGCAGTGGAGGGACAGGGAACTATGGCTACACCTTC. Translation gives CASSGGTGNYGYTF. The chain links TRBV6-5 to TRBJ1-2; 9 bases fit TRBD1. J lost 2 bases, V lost 5 bases, and 3 bases had no gene match. This CDR3 is 14 amino acids long. The V gene's germline CDR1 is MNHEY and CDR2 SVGAGI.